These T cell receptor beta chains were read from a single sample in a study of cytomegalovirus exposure and HLA in healthy donors. Profiling relied on immunoSEQ multiplex PCR, and the TCRdb table lists in-frame clones only, not all of them. This table holds 73,000 or so clones, approximately 94% found once. The sequenced sample was PBMCs. The receptors stem from a woman under 30 in good health and CMV-seropositive. Both conserved end residues are part of each CDR3. Each record gives: CDR3 length, J gene, D gene, V gene, clone size, CDR3 protein, CDR3 DNA. The D gene is left open where the match is weak. The size field is filled for only some rows; it gives once, few, many or a size class.

16,TRBJ2-7,TRBD1,TRBV7-8,-,CASSHNPGQGVYEQYF,TGTGCCAGCAGCCATAATCCGGGACAGGGTGTATACGAGCAGTACTTC
16,TRBJ1-5,-,TRBV4-3,-,CASSPRWEDSNQPQHF,TGCGCCAGCAGCCCCCGATGGGAGGATAGCAATCAGCCCCAGCATTTT
13,TRBJ2-1,-,TRBV19,-,CASSPRNYNEQFF,TGTGCCAGTAGCCCCAGAAACTACAATGAGCAGTTCTTC
15,TRBJ2-1,TRBD2,TRBV2,-,CASGSGTSGLNEQFF,TGTGCCAGCGGAAGCGGGACTAGCGGGCTAAATGAGCAGTTCTTC
14,TRBJ2-1,-,TRBV7-8,-,CASSVAGSYNEQFF,TGTGCCAGCAGCGTCGCGGGGTCCTACAATGAGCAGTTCTTC
14,TRBJ2-7,-,TRBV9,-,CASSVAGSAYEQYF,TGTGCCAGCAGCGTAGCGGGGTCCGCCTACGAGCAGTACTTC
17,TRBJ2-3,-,TRBV2,-,CASTYTLGGGQTDTQYF,TGTGCCAGCACCTATACTCTTGGGGGGGGCCAAACAGATACGCAGTATTTT
17,TRBJ1-2,TRBD1,TRBV28,-,CASSSPSPGTGGYGYTF,TGTGCCAGCAGTTCCCCTTCCCCGGGGACAGGGGGATATGGCTACACCTTC
14,TRBJ1-2,TRBD1,TRBV7-9,-,CASSSTDRGYGYTF,TGTGCCAGCAGCTCTACGGACAGGGGTTATGGCTACACCTTC
13,TRBJ1-1,TRBD1,TRBV29-1,-,CSVRGQGNTEAFF,TGCAGCGTTAGGGGACAGGGGAACACTGAAGCTTTCTTT
15,TRBJ2-7,TRBD1,TRBV11-2,-,CASSLGGTGGDEQYF,TGTGCCAGCAGCTTAGGAGGGACAGGGGGGGACGAGCAGTACTTC
16,TRBJ2-3,-,TRBV28,-,CASSPRTRGVRDTQYF,TGTGCCAGCAGTCCCAGGACAAGGGGCGTCAGGGATACGCAGTATTTT
15,TRBJ2-7,-,TRBV11-2,-,CASSEEAAGQYEQYF,TGTGCCAGCAGCGAAGAGGCGGCAGGGCAATACGAGCAGTACTTC
14,TRBJ2-5,TRBD2,TRBV28,-,CASSISGRVETQYF,TGTGCCAGCTCGATTAGCGGGAGGGTAGAGACCCAGTACTTC
16,TRBJ2-2,-,TRBV4-2,-,CASSSRISGDTGELFF,TGTGCCAGCAGCTCCCGGATATCCGGGGACACCGGGGAGCTGTTTTTT
14,TRBJ1-4,-,TRBV5-1,once,CASSPGYRNEKLFF,TGCGCCAGCAGCCCAGGGTATCGTAATGAAAAACTGTTTTTT
17,TRBJ1-1,-,TRBV28,-,CASSSHLGGQGGTEAFF,TGTGCCAGCAGTTCCCACCTCGGGGGGCAGGGTGGCACTGAAGCTTTCTTT
16,TRBJ2-7,TRBD2,TRBV7-6,-,CASSSHASGSAGEQYF,TGTGCCAGCAGCTCCCATGCTAGCGGGAGTGCCGGCGAGCAGTACTTC
16,TRBJ1-1,-,TRBV4-1,-,CASSQFTSFYNTEAFF,TGCGCCAGCAGCCAATTTACTTCTTTCTACAACACTGAAGCTTTCTTT
18,TRBJ2-1,TRBD2,TRBV4-1,-,CASSQDKVAGFTYNEQFF,TGCGCCAGCAGCCAAGATAAGGTAGCGGGCTTCACCTACAATGAGCAGTTCTTC
14,TRBJ2-2,-,TRBV11-3,-,CASSSGPSTGELFF,TGTGCCAGCAGCTCAGGGCCGAGCACCGGGGAGCTGTTTTTT
13,TRBJ1-1,-,TRBV7-9,-,CASSLQGNTEAFF,TGTGCCAGCAGCTTACAGGGTAACACTGAAGCTTTCTTT
13,TRBJ1-1,-,TRBV19,-,CASSSRRRTEAFF,TGTGCCAGTAGTTCCCGGCGGAGAACTGAAGCTTTCTTT
17,TRBJ2-5,TRBD2,TRBV5-4,-,CASSLNPSGRAAETQYF,TGTGCCAGCAGCTTGAACCCTAGCGGGAGGGCCGCGGAGACCCAGTACTTC
18,TRBJ1-5,TRBD1,TRBV19,-,CASSPRDRGRLGNQPQHF,TGTGCCAGTAGTCCCCGGGACAGGGGGCGGCTGGGCAATCAGCCCCAGCATTTT
15,TRBJ1-2,TRBD1,TRBV4-1,once,CASSQEGQGGYGYTF,TGCGCCAGCAGCCAAGAGGGACAGGGTGGGTATGGCTACACCTTC
17,TRBJ1-4,TRBD1,TRBV5-1,-,CASSPAGTGSSNEKLFF,TGCGCCAGCAGCCCGGCCGGGACAGGGTCATCTAATGAAAAACTGTTTTTT
15,TRBJ1-3,-,TRBV6-5,-,CASSSVVGVGNTIYF,TGTGCCAGCAGTTCAGTTGTCGGGGTCGGAAACACCATATATTTT
15,TRBJ2-7,TRBD2,TRBV18,-,CASSPSSGGTYEQYF,TGTGCCAGCTCACCTAGTAGCGGGGGGACCTACGAGCAGTACTTC
16,TRBJ2-5,TRBD1,TRBV11-3,-,CASTGRQGTNQETQYF,TGTGCCAGCACCGGAAGACAGGGGACAAACCAAGAGACCCAGTACTTC
12,TRBJ2-3,-,TRBV5-6,-,CASSHYTDTQYF,TGTGCCAGCAGCCACTACACAGATACGCAGTATTTT
17,TRBJ1-2,-,TRBV28,-,CASKAWNSRGLVYGYTF,TGTGCCAGCAAAGCATGGAATTCGCGGGGACTTGTCTATGGCTACACCTTC
15,TRBJ1-5,TRBD1,TRBV28,-,CASSSSGGRNQPQHF,TGTGCCAGCAGTTCTTCAGGGGGCAGGAATCAGCCCCAGCATTTT
12,TRBJ2-7,-,TRBV19,-,CASSAGLDEQYF,TGTGCCAGTAGTGCCGGACTGGACGAGCAGTACTTC
15,TRBJ2-1,-,TRBV27,-,CASSFRDSRSGEQFF,TGTGCCAGCAGTTTTAGGGACTCGAGGTCTGGTGAGCAGTTCTTC
16,TRBJ2-2,TRBD1,TRBV5-1,-,CASSPTGMTNTGELFF,TGCGCCAGCAGTCCGACAGGGATGACGAACACCGGGGAGCTGTTTTTT
14,TRBJ1-1,-,TRBV27,-,CASSVRARNTEAFF,TGTGCCAGCAGTGTCAGGGCAAGGAACACTGAAGCTTTCTTT
12,TRBJ2-7,-,TRBV5-6,-,CASSSGFNEQYF,TGTGCCAGCAGCTCCGGGTTTAACGAGCAGTACTTC
16,TRBJ2-3,-,TRBV2,-,CASSEVALGSTDTQYF,TGTGCCAGCAGTGAAGTCGCGCTAGGAAGCACAGATACGCAGTATTTT
16,TRBJ2-5,TRBD1,TRBV5-1,-,CASSKDGTGEGETQYF,TGCGCCAGCAGCAAGGACGGGACAGGGGAGGGAGAGACCCAGTACTTC
15,TRBJ1-1,-,TRBV4-3,-,CASSQGRGLNTEAFF,TGCGCCAGCAGCCAAGGCAGAGGGTTGAACACTGAAGCTTTCTTT
15,TRBJ1-4,-,TRBV15,-,CATSRATATNEKLFF,TGTGCCACCAGCAGAGCTACAGCAACTAATGAAAAACTGTTTTTT
17,TRBJ2-1,-,TRBV14,-,CASSPRQTMSRWSEQFF,TGTGCCAGTTCACCCCGGCAGACTATGTCCCGGTGGAGTGAGCAGTTCTTC
12,TRBJ2-3,-,TRBV7-8,-,CASSPVLDTQYF,TGTGCCAGCAGCCCGGTACTGGATACGCAGTATTTT
17,TRBJ1-5,TRBD1,TRBV4-1,-,CASSQDLGTGKDQPQHF,TGCGCCAGCAGCCAAGACCTTGGGACAGGGAAGGATCAGCCCCAGCATTTT
15,TRBJ1-1,-,TRBV7-6,-,CASSPVPGLNTEAFF,TGTGCCAGCAGCCCGGTCCCAGGGCTGAACACTGAAGCTTTCTTT
19,TRBJ2-7,-,TRBV2,-,CASTNLRGAAGAKAYEQYF,TGTGCCAGCACTAATCTACGGGGGGCGGCGGGAGCAAAAGCTTACGAGCAGTACTTC
14,TRBJ1-1,-,TRBV2,-,CAIPTGFGGTEAFF,TGTGCCATCCCCACAGGGTTTGGGGGTACTGAAGCTTTCTTT
15,TRBJ2-3,TRBD2,TRBV6-1,-,CASRRASGFTDTQYF,TGTGCCAGCAGGAGGGCTAGCGGGTTCACAGATACGCAGTATTTT
17,TRBJ1-6,TRBD1,TRBV6-1,-,CASSEQRDSAYNSPLHF,TGTGCCAGCAGTGAACAACGGGACAGTGCTTATAATTCACCCCTCCACTTT